Listed below are T cell receptor beta chains from one sample, sequenced in a study of CD8+CD57+ T cells in acquired aplastic anemia. Each CDR3 protein gets one entry after TCRdb re-called the reads with MiXCR. The table lists some 170,000 distinct CDR3 sequences, around half of them singletons. The sequencing input was sorted CD4+, CD8+, or CD8+CD57+ T cells (not recorded which) from PBMCs. The receptors here all came from a human donor with aplastic anemia. CDR3s leave out the opening cysteine and the closing phenylalanine or tryptophan. Where a row states a size, it is once, few, many or the class of an expanded clone; other rows omit it.

J: TRBJ1-1; size: many; V: TRBV6-2/TRBV6-3; CDR3: ASSYSVTATEAF
J: TRBJ2-7; size: few; V: TRBV7-8; CDR3: ASSQTSGPREQY
J: TRBJ1-3; size: NA; V: TRBV2; CDR3: ASSGQDYTIY
J: TRBJ2-7; size: NA; V: TRBV7-9; CDR3: ASSLADSFYEQY
J: TRBJ2-7; size: NA; V: TRBV9; CDR3: ASSPGGTTPTEQY
J: TRBJ1-1; size: once; V: TRBV19; CDR3: ASRTLAGIEAF
J: TRBJ2-5; size: NA; V: TRBV15; CDR3: ATSRGGTVKETQY
J: TRBJ1-2; size: few; V: TRBV28; CDR3: ATVTGANYGYT
J: TRBJ1-1; size: NA; V: TRBV19; CDR3: ASSMGRGGEAF
J: TRBJ2-1; size: many; V: TRBV5-6; CDR3: ASSAGTVYNEQF
J: TRBJ1-2; size: few; V: TRBV10-3; CDR3: AISESRDTTGYT
J: TRBJ1-2; size: NA; V: TRBV15; CDR3: ATSRVSGHANYGYT
J: TRBJ2-7; size: NA; V: TRBV2; CDR3: AIRRTYEQY
J: TRBJ2-5; size: NA; V: TRBV20-1; CDR3: SASPDSTGETQY
J: TRBJ1-6; size: NA; V: TRBV19; CDR3: ASTGTVDSPLH
J: TRBJ2-5; size: NA; V: TRBV20-1; CDR3: SATLTSGSETQY
J: TRBJ1-4; size: NA; V: TRBV10-3; CDR3: AISDPGQANEKLF